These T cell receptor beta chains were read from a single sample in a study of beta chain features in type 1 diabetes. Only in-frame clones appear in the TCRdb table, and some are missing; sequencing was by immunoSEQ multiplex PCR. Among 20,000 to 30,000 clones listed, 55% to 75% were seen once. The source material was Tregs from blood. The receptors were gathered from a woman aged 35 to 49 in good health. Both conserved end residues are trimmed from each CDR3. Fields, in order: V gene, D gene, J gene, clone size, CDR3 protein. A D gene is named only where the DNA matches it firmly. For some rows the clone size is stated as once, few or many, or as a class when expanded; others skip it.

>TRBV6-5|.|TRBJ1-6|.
ASRVGGVYSPLH
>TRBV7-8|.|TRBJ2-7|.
ASSLRTGLYEQY
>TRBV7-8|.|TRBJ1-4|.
ASSSQGSELF
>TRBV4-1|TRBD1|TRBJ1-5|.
ASSQFPGQGLYSNQPQH
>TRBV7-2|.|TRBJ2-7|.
ASSVDSFYEQY
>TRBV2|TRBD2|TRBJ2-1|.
ASSPRGGTNEQF
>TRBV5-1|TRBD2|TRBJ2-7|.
ASSLQSGRPYEQY
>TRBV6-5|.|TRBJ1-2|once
ASRNTRGPYYGYT
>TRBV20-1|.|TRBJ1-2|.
SATFGYGYT
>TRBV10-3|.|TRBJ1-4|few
AISEGRINEKLF
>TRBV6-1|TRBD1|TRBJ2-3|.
ASRAGTGEGTQY
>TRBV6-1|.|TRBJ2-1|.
ASSLEGAQYNEQF
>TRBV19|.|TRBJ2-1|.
ASSTKMTVNNEQF
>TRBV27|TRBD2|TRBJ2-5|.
ASRLGGGETQY
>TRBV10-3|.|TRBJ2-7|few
AIKMASSYEQY
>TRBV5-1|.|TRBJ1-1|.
ASSLGGRKDTEAF
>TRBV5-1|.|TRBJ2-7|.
ASSLDRAGYEQY